This T cell receptor (beta chain) was identified in a study of blood T cell repertoires in COVID-19. TCRdb's table, derived via immunoSEQ multiplex PCR, lists solely in-frame clones and lacks some. The table lists a few hundred thousand clones, around 91% of them singletons, with roughly a tenth in the top ten. This clone appeared a single time. The study recruited people aged roughly 18 to 100 years across around 23 US areas. CDR3 length: 15 residues. V shed 4 bases, J shed 6 bases, and the junction held 5 bases outside the gene matches. Germline CDR1 and CDR2: SGHNT and YYREEE (reference sequence). This chain joins TRBV5-4 and TRBJ2-1; 12 bases map to TRBD2. The receptor's source is a woman in her 40s who had recovered from COVID-19. Specimen: PBMCs or T cells enriched from blood (not recorded which). CDR3 region: CASSKPGLAGNEQFF. The CDR3 DNA is TGTGCCAGCAGCAAACCGGGACTAGCGGGCAATGAGCAGTTCTTC.